This is a list of T cell receptor beta chains from one sample in a study of tumor and adjacent non-tumor tissue in lung cancer. A single record per CDR3 protein comes from TCRdb applying MiXCR to the multiplex PCR reads. The sample includes under 250,000 distinct CDR3 sequences, over 55% seen only once; the top ten take approximately 25%. Source material: lung tumor tissue. These receptors were taken from a man between 60 and 75 years old with non-small cell lung cancer. Both conserved end residues are trimmed from each CDR3. Fields, in order: V gene, clone size, D gene, CDR3 protein. A D gene is named only where the DNA matches it firmly. Clone size is not always given. Where it is, it says once, few, many or a class for expanded clones.

TRBV6-5,NA,NA,ASSYSRLGGREQF
TRBV6-2/TRBV6-3,many,NA,ASSFTGPREAF
TRBV6-6,NA,NA,ASSRSRAESGTGELF
TRBV6-2/TRBV6-3,many,NA,ASSKTDRHHTEAF
TRBV11-3,NA,NA,ASIPGLTAPEAF
TRBV20-1,NA,NA,SASGGLMGLDTQY
TRBV4-3,NA,TRBD2,TSSQGRAGGNYNEQF
TRBV20-1,few,TRBD1,SAPPRGQMGEQF
TRBV28,NA,NA,ASSLVHGKSTDTQY
TRBV19,NA,NA,ASSIGAGGTYEQY
TRBV6-5,NA,TRBD1,ASKETGRETQY
TRBV11-2,many,NA,ASSEQGYEQY
TRBV7-3,NA,TRBD2,ASSLIAGGYNEQF
TRBV5-1,NA,NA,ASSVAAVAKDTQY
TRBV12-2,NA,NA,ASRFPGDYKQY
TRBV5-4,NA,NA,AISSFTGSETQY
TRBV13,once,NA,ASSRGQNYGFT
TRBV12-3/TRBV12-4,NA,TRBD1,ASRMTGANTETF
TRBV4-3,many,NA,ASSQDPGQGLYSPLH
TRBV12-3/TRBV12-4,NA,NA,VSSFRGYKQY
TRBV5-5,NA,TRBD1,ASSYRGNNEAF
TRBV20-1,NA,NA,SLTRDSQPQH
TRBV5-6,once,TRBD1,VSSSGQRITYGYT
TRBV6-4,NA,TRBD2,ASLIGGCVGGMNEQF
TRBV6-5,NA,TRBD1,ASSRAADRGRLGYT
TRBV20-1,NA,TRBD2,SAYSAGATDTQY
TRBV7-8,many,NA,ASSREDSSNQPQH
TRBV20-1,few,NA,SALGGGGGHEQY
TRBV21-1,few,NA,ASKQRENGEQY
TRBV29-1,NA,TRBD1,NVGDAGTGGTEAF
TRBV20-1,NA,NA,SIREGSNLYNEQF
TRBV28,NA,TRBD1,ASSSGQGGEAF
TRBV20-1,few,TRBD2,SASSAGDPYEQY
TRBV11-2,NA,NA,AGTLEGYLSGSTIY
TRBV6-4,once,TRBD1,ASSERQGFTGELF
TRBV11-1,NA,NA,PNSLETGTEQY
TRBV9,NA,NA,ASSVLGEGAQH